Sequencing of this TCR beta chain was carried out in a study of CD8 T cells in Susac syndrome. The study used healthy donors as controls matched for age and sex. Negative isolation was used for CD8+ and CD4+ T cells, and FACS enrichment was applied to TEMRA cells. A quantity of about 0.5 to 1 ug RNA underwent reverse transcription using random hexamers. TCR beta CDR3 was amplified by immunoSEQ covering 54 Vbeta and 13 Jbeta. In TCRdb, the immunoSEQ multiplex PCR reads were re-called with MiXCR into one record per CDR3 protein. The table lists 110,000 to 150,000 distinct CDR3 sequences, 90% to 95% of them singletons. The CDR3 is 13 residues long. The V gene's germline CDR1 is MGHDK and CDR2 SYGVNS. Trimming cost V 8 bases and J 4 bases, with 11 bases left between them.

The rearrangement links TRBV25-1 to TRBJ2-2; TRBD2 might be the D (6 bases). This TCR came from a human donor in good health. Sequenced: CD8+ T cells from PBMCs. CDR3 in amino acids: CASGFGGTGELFF. CDR3 nucleotide sequence: TGTGCCAGCGGATTCGGGGGCACCGGGGAGCTGTTTTTT.